What follows is one T cell receptor beta chain and its context. Its target is not known. Clones were read by immunoSEQ multiplex PCR, and TCRdb kept only the in-frame ones, dropping some. The table shows 130,000 or so clones, with 80% to 90% occurring only once. Looked up from germline, CDR1 is SQVTM and CDR2 is ANQGSEA. V was clipped by 5 bases and J by 1 base, with 12 bases between them. The CDR3 consists of 14 residues. This entry comes from a study of T cell responses to AZD1222 COVID-19 vaccine. Broader study findings: Clonal diversity may have been underestimated, and the donors were mostly white British, with more females than males. Unmutated regions of variants are reportedly targeted by nearly half of spike-specific TCRs. Only 5 or 6 people who got AZD1222 tested seropositive at baseline. Researchers report vaccine-associated CD4 TCRs spanning spike, with dominance at 160-218 and 743-854.

The genes are TRBV29-1 and TRBJ1-5; D gene unclear. The sequenced sample was peripheral blood, obtained on day 0 of AZD1222 vaccination. The receptor comes from an adult in good health. CDR3 coding DNA: TGCAGCGTTTCTACAAGTCGCAGCAATCAGCCCCAGCATTTT. Translation gives CSVSTSRSNQPQHF.